These T cell receptor beta chains were read from a single sample in a study of blood T cell repertoires in COVID-19. The table came from immunoSEQ multiplex PCR; TCRdb's copy has only in-frame clones and leaves some out. The sample lists about 190,000 clones, 70% to 90% seen once, with roughly 2.5% in the top ten. The specimen sequenced was peripheral blood. The receptor set was obtained from a man aged 35-49 years with active or convalescent COVID-19. The CDR3 runs from the conserved cysteine through the conserved F or W. A D gene is named only where the DNA matches it firmly. Clone size appears in some rows only: once, few, many, or a class for an expanded clone.

TRBJ1-1	-	TRBV5-1	-	CASSLDSRSGLTFF	TGCGCCAGCAGCTTGGATTCCAGATCAGGCTTAACTTTCTTT
TRBJ1-1	-	TRBV4-2	once	CASSQAGTHTEAFF	TGTGCCAGCAGCCAAGCTGGGACTCACACTGAAGCTTTCTTT
TRBJ2-5	TRBD2	TRBV4-1	-	CASSPKLAGGEETQYF	TGCGCCAGCAGCCCGAAACTAGCGGGGGGTGAAGAGACCCAGTACTTC
TRBJ1-5	-	TRBV15	-	CATSNLRGMNQPQHF	TGTGCCACCAGCAACCTGAGGGGGATGAATCAGCCCCAGCATTTT
TRBJ1-5	-	TRBV21-1	-	CASSKAGILQPQHF	TGTGCCAGCAGCAAAGCCGGGATACTACAGCCCCAGCATTTT
TRBJ2-1	TRBD1	TRBV28	-	CASSLATWDRGNNEQFF	TGTGCCAGCAGTTTAGCCACTTGGGACAGGGGTAACAATGAGCAGTTCTTC
TRBJ2-3	TRBD2	TRBV28	-	CASSTLAGAGDTQYF	TGTGCCAGCAGTACCCTAGCGGGGGCCGGAGATACGCAGTATTTT
TRBJ2-1	TRBD1	TRBV6-4	-	CASSDSLNTGGSYNEQFF	TGTGCCAGCAGTGACTCCTTGAATACAGGGGGGTCCTACAATGAGCAGTTCTTC
TRBJ1-1	-	TRBV20-1	-	CSAWTSTEAFF	TGCAGTGCATGGACAAGCACTGAAGCTTTCTTT
TRBJ1-5	-	TRBV7-2	-	CASSLDVGLEPQHF	TGTGCCAGCAGCTTAGACGTGGGGCTGGAGCCCCAGCATTTT
TRBJ2-3	TRBD1	TRBV18	-	CASSKTGGTDTQYF	TGTGCCAGCTCAAAAACAGGGGGGACAGATACGCAGTATTTT
TRBJ1-6	-	TRBV4-2	-	CASSQDLYGGNSPLHF	TGTGCCAGCAGCCAAGATCTATACGGCGGTAATTCACCCCTCCACTTT
TRBJ1-2	TRBD1	TRBV19	-	CASMDRTLYTF	TGTGCCAGCATGGACAGGACGCTCTACACCTTC
TRBJ2-1	-	TRBV12-3/TRBV12-4	-	CASSQGGRSEQFF	TGTGCCAGCAGTCAGGGGGGCAGGTCCGAGCAGTTCTTC
TRBJ1-6	-	TRBV11-2	-	CASSLGFTDHNSPLHF	TGTGCCAGCAGCTTAGGTTTTACAGACCATAATTCACCCCTCCACTTT
TRBJ2-2	TRBD2	TRBV5-1	once	CASSFNQRGGAGELFF	TGCGCCAGCAGCTTTAATCAGCGGGGGGGCGCCGGGGAGCTGTTTTTT
TRBJ2-1	-	TRBV7-9	-	CASSLAASSNEQFF	TGTGCCAGCAGCTTAGCGGCTAGCTCCAATGAGCAGTTCTTC
TRBJ2-7	TRBD1	TRBV2	-	CASSDSAGTGSYEQYF	TGTGCCAGCAGTGATTCGGCTGGGACAGGGTCCTACGAGCAGTACTTC
TRBJ2-1	TRBD1	TRBV3-1/TRBV3-2	-	CASSQVSVGQVMWGANNEQFF	TGTGCCAGCAGCCAAGTAAGTGTGGGACAGGTGATGTGGGGAGCCAACAATGAGCAGTTCTTC
TRBJ2-3	-	TRBV12-5	-	CASGRAGTALDTQYF	TGTGCTAGTGGTCGTGCCGGGACTGCGCTTGATACGCAGTATTTT
TRBJ2-4	TRBD1	TRBV11-2	-	CASSPTIGPGQVQNIQYF	TGTGCCAGCAGCCCCACAATCGGGCCGGGACAGGTCCAAAACATTCAGTACTTC
TRBJ1-1	-	TRBV6-5	-	CASKRHLRDTEAFF	TGTGCCAGCAAGAGACATTTGAGGGACACTGAAGCTTTCTTT
TRBJ2-2	TRBD2	TRBV24-1	-	CATSDLHTSGGFRSTGELFF	TGTGCCACCAGTGATTTGCACACTAGCGGGGGTTTTCGTTCCACCGGGGAGCTGTTTTTT